These 18 T cell receptor beta chains were all obtained from the same sample, sequenced in a study of blood T cell repertoires in COVID-19 (dated by TCRdb to 2018 to 2020). Libraries came from the immunoSEQ multiplex PCR assay. The table was pulled from immuneACCESS by TCRdb, which kept in-frame rearrangements only. Such tables lose some clones; where checked, under half of the loss comes from unresolved V genes, and the rest has no known cause. A total of under 250,000 clones appear in this sample, around 88% of them only once. The ten largest clones add up to roughly 8.8% of the sample. Sequencing was performed on peripheral blood. These receptors came from a man aged 35-49 years with active or convalescent COVID-19.

The chain carries TRBV3-1 (or the pseudogene TRBV3-2) and TRBJ2-3; tentative D call: TRBD1 (5 bases). The CDR3 has 16 residues. Trimming shortened V by 5 bases and J by 0 bases, and 15 bases separated the two germline ends. Germline lookup yields CDR1 LGHDT and CDR2 YNNKEL (reference sequence). This CDR3 is CASSGQWGISTDTQYF. CDR3 DNA sequence: TGTGCCAGCAGCGGACAATGGGGCATTAGCACAGATACGCAGTATTTT.

This clone showed up just a few times. This chain uses TRBV4-1 with TRBJ2-1, with D possibly matching TRBD2 (5 bases). The germline gives CDR1 MGHRA, CDR2 YSYEKL. The CDR3 runs 14 residues. Trimming took 4 bases from V and 7 from J, leaving 14 bases between them. The DNA for the CDR3 is TGCGCCAGCAGCCGAACGCATAGCGCAAATGAGCAGTTCTTC. As protein: CASSRTHSANEQFF.

The chain has TRBV27 and TRBJ2-7; D unclear. The CDR3 spans 12 residues. The V end was cut by 8 bases, the J end by 2 bases, with 10 bases between. Germline V CDR1 and CDR2: MNHEY, SMNVEV (reference sequence). This chain's CDR3 is CASLSKTYEQYF. DNA for the CDR3: TGTGCCAGCCTTAGTAAGACCTACGAGCAGTACTTC.

This clone was seen only once. The J gene is TRBJ1-5, the V gene TRBV4-3; D remains unclear. The germline V and J ends were trimmed by 0 bases and 5 bases, with 17 bases remaining between them. The CDR3 length is 17 residues. CDR1 and CDR2 (germline): LGHNA, YSLEER. The CDR3 DNA reads TGCGCCAGCAGCCAAGATTTCGCCAGCGGCGGGGATCAGCCCCAGCATTTT. This sequence encodes CASSQDFASGGDQPQHF.

The rearrangement uses TRBV2 and TRBJ1-2; D not certain. The V end lost 3 bases, the J end lost 8 bases, and 10 bases lay between the germline ends. Germline CDR1 is SNHLY and CDR2 is FYNNEI. The CDR3 has 12 residues. The DNA for the CDR3 is TGTGCCAGCAGTGAGAGTGGTTTGGGCTACACCTTC. Amino acids: CASSESGLGYTF.

This clone was counted once. The chain carries TRBV5-1 and TRBJ2-7; 10 bases align to TRBD1. V lost 2 bases to trimming and J lost 1 base; unmatched junction nucleotides: 6. Germline values: CDR1 SGHRS, CDR2 YFSETQ. This CDR3 has 16 residues. DNA for the CDR3: TGCGCCAGCAGCTTTGGGGGGACAGGGGAGTCCTACGAGCAGTACTTC. Its protein product is CASSFGGTGESYEQYF.

The chain combines TRBV2 with TRBJ1-1; 7 positions match TRBD1. Germline V gene lookup returns CDR1 SNHLY and CDR2 FYNNEI. Losses at the gene ends were 5 bases for V and 3 bases for J; bases not matched to a gene: 0. The CDR3 has 12 residues. CDR3 sequence (DNA): TGTGCCAGCAGTACAGGGGACACTGAAGCTTTCTTT. Its protein is CASSTGDTEAFF.

This chain uses TRBV5-1 with TRBJ2-1, with 8 nucleotides matching TRBD2. Losses at the gene ends were 7 bases for V and 8 bases for J; bases not matched to a gene: 8. CDR3 length: 13 residues. Germline V lookup: CDR1 SGHRS, CDR2 YFSETQ. CDR3 loop: CASFSGTTDEQFF. In nucleotides, the CDR3 is TGCGCCAGCTTTAGCGGGACGACGGATGAGCAGTTCTTC.

This chain links TRBV12-3 or TRBV12-4 with TRBJ2-1, with D possibly being TRBD1 (6 bases). CDR3 length equals 13 residues. Trimming shortened V by 1 base and J by 6 bases, and 7 bases separated the two germline ends. CDR3 DNA: TGTGCCAGCAGTTTAGGGACAGTCAATGAGCAGTTCTTC. This gives the protein CASSLGTVNEQFF.

The V gene is TRBV6-2 or TRBV6-3, the J gene TRBJ2-2, with D maybe TRBD1 (6 bases). This CDR3 has 15 amino acids. CDR1 is MNHEY, CDR2 SVGEGT, per germline. Trimming took 4 bases from V and 2 from J, leaving 11 bases between them. The CDR3 sequence: CASSSGQVNTGELFF. CDR3 DNA sequence: TGTGCCAGCAGTTCGGGACAAGTCAACACCGGGGAGCTGTTTTTT.

The CDR3 DNA sequence: TGTGCCAGCAGTGAAACAGGGGGGAGAGGCTACACCTTC. The encoded protein is CASSETGGRGYTF. This chain uses TRBV2 with TRBJ1-2, with TRBD1 matching over 8 bases. Germline trimming cut 2 bases from V and 8 bases from J; bases unmatched to any gene: 4. The germline gives CDR1 SNHLY, CDR2 FYNNEI. This CDR3 region has 13 residues.

The V and J genes are TRBV7-8 and TRBJ1-2, with TRBD1 identical over 7 bases. The CDR3 is made up of 17 amino acids. J gave up 5 bases and V 2 bases, and 14 bases lay outside the gene matches. Germline values: CDR1 SGHVS, CDR2 FQNEAQ. Here the CDR3 reads CASSLKGGFGLGYGYTF. For the CDR3, the DNA is TGTGCCAGCAGCTTAAAAGGGGGCTTCGGGTTAGGGTATGGCTACACCTTC.

This clone was picked up one time. This rearrangement joins TRBV27 to TRBJ1-1; 7 nucleotides agree with TRBD1. This CDR3 is 15 amino acids long. The J segment lost 5 bases and the V segment lost 3 bases, leaving 9 bases of the junction unmatched. CDR1 and CDR2 from the germline V gene are MNHEY and SMNVEV (reference sequence). CDR3: CASSFGQGVGTEAFF. Written as DNA, the CDR3 is TGTGCCAGCAGTTTCGGTCAGGGGGTCGGTACTGAAGCTTTCTTT.

V is TRBV12-5 and J is TRBJ2-7, with 7 bases that match TRBD1. Germline CDR1 and CDR2: LGHNT and FRNRAP. The length of the CDR3 is 18 residues. V was clipped by 3 bases and J by 4 bases; unmatched bases: 18. The CDR3 DNA is TGTGCTAGTGGTTTAGGGGGCAGGTTAAACCCAAATCCTTACGAGCAGTACTTC. Translated: CASGLGGRLNPNPYEQYF. Complete variable domain (other parts from reference TRBV12-5 and TRBJ2-7): DARVTQTPRHKVTEMGQEVTMRCQPILGHNTVFWYRQTMMQGLELLAYFRNRAPLDDSGMPKDRFSAEMPDATLATLKIQPSEPRDSAVYFCASGLGGRLNPNPYEQYFGPGTRLTVT.

CDR3 sequence: CASSRTGIAQETQYF. As DNA, the CDR3 is TGTGCCAGCAGCCGCACAGGGATAGCGCAGGAGACCCAGTACTTC. The chain carries TRBV6-2 or TRBV6-3 and TRBJ2-5; perhaps TRBD1 as D (6 bases). The CDR3 has 15 amino acids. Germline lookup yields CDR1 MNHEY and CDR2 SVGEGT. Trimming shortened V by 6 bases and J by 5 bases, and 19 bases separated the two germline ends.

V is TRBV4-3 and J is TRBJ1-2; no firm D call. This CDR3 comprises 17 residues. V shed 0 bases and J shed 3 bases, with 17 bases lying between them. Germline V gene sequence: CDR1 LGHNA, CDR2 YSLEER. The CDR3 loop reads CASSQESMQTHDYGYTF. CDR3 sequence (DNA): TGCGCCAGCAGCCAAGAGTCAATGCAGACTCACGACTATGGCTACACCTTC.

This chain connects TRBV11-1 to TRBJ2-2; TRBD1 might be the D (5 bases). Trimming took 4 bases from V and 13 from J, leaving 16 bases between them. This CDR3 comprises 13 residues. Germline V gene lookup returns CDR1 SGHAT and CDR2 FQDESV (reference sequence). For the CDR3, the DNA is TGTGCCAGCAGCTCCTGGGGCCAGGACGTGCTGTTTTTT. This gives the protein CASSSWGQDVLFF.

This chain joins TRBV11-1 and TRBJ1-1; D remains unclear. Germline V lookup: CDR1 SGHAT, CDR2 FQDESV (reference sequence). V was cut by 3 bases and J by 4 bases, with 3 bases left in between. The CDR3 consists of 11 residues. CDR3 in amino acids: CASSFSTEAFF. The DNA for the CDR3 is TGTGCCAGCAGCTTCTCCACTGAAGCTTTCTTT. The entire variable domain, with the rest obtained from reference TRBV11-1 and TRBJ1-1, is as follows: EAEVAQSPRYKITEKSQAVAFWCDPISGHATLYWYRQILGQGPELLVQFQDESVVDDSQLPKDRFSAERLKGVDSTLKIQPAELGDSAMYLCASSFSTEAFFGQGTRLTVV.